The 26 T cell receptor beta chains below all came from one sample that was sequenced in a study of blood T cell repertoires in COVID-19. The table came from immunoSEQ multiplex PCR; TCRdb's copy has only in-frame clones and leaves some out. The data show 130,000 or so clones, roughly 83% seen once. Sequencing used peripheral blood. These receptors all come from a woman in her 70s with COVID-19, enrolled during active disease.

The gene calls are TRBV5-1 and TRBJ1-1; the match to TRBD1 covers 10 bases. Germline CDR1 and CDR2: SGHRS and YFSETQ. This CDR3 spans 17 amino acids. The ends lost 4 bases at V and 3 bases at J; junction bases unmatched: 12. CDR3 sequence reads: CASSRGQGFLRDTEAFF. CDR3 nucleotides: TGCGCCAGCAGCCGGGGACAGGGGTTCCTTCGGGACACTGAAGCTTTCTTT.

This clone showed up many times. Here the CDR3 DNA reads TGTGCCAGCAGCTTGGCAGGCAGGGGGCCGGATTCACCCCTCCACTTT. Protein sequence: CASSLAGRGPDSPLHF. The chain links TRBV5-6 to TRBJ1-6; 8 positions match TRBD1. CDR3 size: 16 residues. J was trimmed by 8 bases and V by 0 bases; bases with no gene match: 7. Germline V gives CDR1 SGHDT, CDR2 YYEEEE.

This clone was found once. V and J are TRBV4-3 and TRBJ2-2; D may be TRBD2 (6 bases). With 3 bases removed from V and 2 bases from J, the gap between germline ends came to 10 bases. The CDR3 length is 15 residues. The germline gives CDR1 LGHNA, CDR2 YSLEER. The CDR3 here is CASSQGGTNTGELFF. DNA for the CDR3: TGCGCCAGCAGCCAGGGAGGAACAAACACCGGGGAGCTGTTTTTT.

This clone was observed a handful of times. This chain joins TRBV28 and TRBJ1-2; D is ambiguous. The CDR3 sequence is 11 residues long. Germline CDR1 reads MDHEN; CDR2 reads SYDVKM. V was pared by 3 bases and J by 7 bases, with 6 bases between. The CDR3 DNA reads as TGTGCCAGCAGTTTCGGTAGTGGCTACACCTTC. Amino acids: CASSFGSGYTF.

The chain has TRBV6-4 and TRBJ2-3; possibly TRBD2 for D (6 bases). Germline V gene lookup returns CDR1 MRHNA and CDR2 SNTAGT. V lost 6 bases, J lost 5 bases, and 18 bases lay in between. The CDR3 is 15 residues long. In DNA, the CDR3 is TGTGCCAGCAGCCCCCGGGGGATGGAAAGAGATACGCAGTATTTT. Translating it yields CASSPRGMERDTQYF.

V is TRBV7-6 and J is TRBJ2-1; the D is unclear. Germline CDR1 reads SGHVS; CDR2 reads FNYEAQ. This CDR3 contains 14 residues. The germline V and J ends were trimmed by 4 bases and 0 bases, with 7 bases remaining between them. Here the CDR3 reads CASSSVLSYNEQFF. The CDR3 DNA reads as TGTGCCAGCAGCTCGGTCCTCTCCTACAATGAGCAGTTCTTC.

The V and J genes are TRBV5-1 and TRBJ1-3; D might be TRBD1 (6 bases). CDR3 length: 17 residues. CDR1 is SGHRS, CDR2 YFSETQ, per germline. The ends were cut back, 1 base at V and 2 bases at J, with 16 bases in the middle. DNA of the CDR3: TGCGCCAGCAGCTTGCAGCCTCCGGGACAAACTGGAAACACCATATATTTT. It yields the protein CASSLQPPGQTGNTIYF. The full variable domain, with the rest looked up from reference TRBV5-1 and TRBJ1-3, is KAGVTQTPRYLIKTRGQQVTLSCSPISGHRSVSWYQQTPGQGLQFLFEYFSETQRNKGNFPGRFSGRQFSNSRSEMNVSTLELGDSALYLCASSLQPPGQTGNTIYFGEGSWLTVV.

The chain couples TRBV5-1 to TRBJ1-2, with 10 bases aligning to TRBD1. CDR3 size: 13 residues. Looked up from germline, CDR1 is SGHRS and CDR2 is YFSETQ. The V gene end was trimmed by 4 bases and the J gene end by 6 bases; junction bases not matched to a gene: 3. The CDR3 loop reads CASSPGTGDGYTF. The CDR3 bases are TGCGCCAGCAGCCCGGGGACAGGGGATGGCTACACCTTC.

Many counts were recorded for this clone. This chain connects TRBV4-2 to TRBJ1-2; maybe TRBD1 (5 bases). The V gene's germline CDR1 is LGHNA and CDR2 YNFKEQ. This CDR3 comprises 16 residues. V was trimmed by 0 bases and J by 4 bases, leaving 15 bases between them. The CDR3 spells CASSQELGPSGYGYTF. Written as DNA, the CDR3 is TGTGCCAGCAGCCAAGAGCTGGGGCCCTCGGGCTATGGCTACACCTTC.

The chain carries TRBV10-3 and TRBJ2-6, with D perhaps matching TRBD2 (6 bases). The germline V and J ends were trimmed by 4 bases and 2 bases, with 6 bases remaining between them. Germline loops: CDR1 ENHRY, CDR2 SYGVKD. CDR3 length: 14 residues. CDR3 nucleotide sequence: TGTGCCATCAGTGGGGGGGCTGGGGCCAACGTCCTGACTTTC. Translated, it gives CAISGGAGANVLTF.

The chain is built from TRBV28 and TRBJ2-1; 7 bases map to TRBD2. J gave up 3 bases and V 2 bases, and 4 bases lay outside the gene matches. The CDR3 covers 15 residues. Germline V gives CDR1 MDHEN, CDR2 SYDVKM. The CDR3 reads CASSLRIAGYNEQFF. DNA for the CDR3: TGTGCCAGCAGTTTAAGGATAGCGGGCTACAATGAGCAGTTCTTC. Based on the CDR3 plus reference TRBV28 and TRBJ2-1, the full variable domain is DVKVTQSSRYLVKRTGEKVFLECVQDMDHENMFWYRQDPGLGLRLIYFSYDVKMKEKGDIPEGYSVSREKKERFSLILESASTNQTSMYLCASSLRIAGYNEQFFGPGTRLTVL.

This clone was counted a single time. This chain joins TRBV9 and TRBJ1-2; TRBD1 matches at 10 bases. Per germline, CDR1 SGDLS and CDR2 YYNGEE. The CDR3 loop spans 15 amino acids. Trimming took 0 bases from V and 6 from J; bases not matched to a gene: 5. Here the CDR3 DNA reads TGTGCCAGCAGCGTAGCTTCTGGACAGGGGGATGGCTACACCTTC. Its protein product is CASSVASGQGDGYTF. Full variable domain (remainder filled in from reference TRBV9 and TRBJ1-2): DSGVTQTPKHLITATGQRVTLRCSPRSGDLSVYWYQQSLDQGLQFLIQYYNGEERAKGNILERFSAQQFPDLHSELNLSSLELGDSALYFCASSVASGQGDGYTFGSGTRLTVV.

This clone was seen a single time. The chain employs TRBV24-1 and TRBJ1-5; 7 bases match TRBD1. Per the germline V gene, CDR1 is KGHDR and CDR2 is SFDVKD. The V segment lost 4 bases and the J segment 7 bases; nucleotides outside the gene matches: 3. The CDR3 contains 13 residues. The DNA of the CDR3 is TGTGCCACCAGTGAGCGACAGGGCCAGCCCCAGCATTTT. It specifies CATSERQGQPQHF.

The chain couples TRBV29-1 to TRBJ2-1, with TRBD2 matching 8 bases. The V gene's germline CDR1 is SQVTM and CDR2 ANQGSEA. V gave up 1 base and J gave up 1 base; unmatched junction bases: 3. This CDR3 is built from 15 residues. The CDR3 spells CSVEAGGGSYNEQFF. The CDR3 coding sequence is TGCAGCGTTGAAGCGGGCGGGGGGTCCTACAATGAGCAGTTCTTC.

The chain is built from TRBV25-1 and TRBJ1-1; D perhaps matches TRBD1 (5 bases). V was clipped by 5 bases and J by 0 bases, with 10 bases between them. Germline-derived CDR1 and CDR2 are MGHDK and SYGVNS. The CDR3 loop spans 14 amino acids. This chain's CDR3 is CASSKGVLNTEAFF. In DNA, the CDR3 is TGTGCCAGCAGTAAAGGGGTCCTGAACACTGAAGCTTTCTTT.

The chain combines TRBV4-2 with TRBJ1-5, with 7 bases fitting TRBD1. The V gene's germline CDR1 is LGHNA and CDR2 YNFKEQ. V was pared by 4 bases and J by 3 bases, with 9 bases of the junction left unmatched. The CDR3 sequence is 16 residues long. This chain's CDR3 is CASSLDPGGNNQPQHF. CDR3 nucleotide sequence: TGTGCCAGCAGCCTCGATCCAGGGGGAAACAATCAGCCCCAGCATTTT.

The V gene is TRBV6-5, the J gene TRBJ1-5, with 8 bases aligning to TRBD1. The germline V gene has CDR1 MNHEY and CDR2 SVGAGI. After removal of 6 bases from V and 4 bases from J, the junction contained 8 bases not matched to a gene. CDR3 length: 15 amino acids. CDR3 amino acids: CASRRQGAGNQPQHF. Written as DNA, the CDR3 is TGTGCCAGCAGAAGGCAGGGGGCGGGGAATCAGCCCCAGCATTTT.

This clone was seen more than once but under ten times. CDR3 sequence: CATSDRVAASTDTQYF. The CDR3 nucleotides read TGTGCCACCAGTGACCGCGTAGCGGCTAGCACAGATACGCAGTATTTT. The chain links TRBV24-1 to TRBJ2-3; D might be TRBD2 (6 bases). The CDR3 runs to 16 residues. The V gene lost 4 bases and the J gene lost 0 bases, with 13 bases spanning the gap. Germline CDR1 and CDR2: KGHDR and SFDVKD.

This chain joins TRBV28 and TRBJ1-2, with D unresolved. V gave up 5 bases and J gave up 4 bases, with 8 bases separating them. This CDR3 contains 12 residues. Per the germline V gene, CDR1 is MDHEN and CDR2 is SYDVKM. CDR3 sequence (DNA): TGTGCCAGCAGTGCCCGGTCCTATGGCTACACCTTC. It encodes CASSARSYGYTF.

CDR3 protein: CASSLAGSRGYTF. The CDR3 DNA reads TGTGCCAGCAGCTTAGCGGGGAGTCGGGGCTACACCTTC. V and J are TRBV7-8 and TRBJ1-2; D gene unclear. The CDR3 sequence is 13 residues long. With 0 bases removed from V and 8 bases from J, the gap between germline ends came to 10 bases. Germline loops: CDR1 SGHVS, CDR2 FQNEAQ.

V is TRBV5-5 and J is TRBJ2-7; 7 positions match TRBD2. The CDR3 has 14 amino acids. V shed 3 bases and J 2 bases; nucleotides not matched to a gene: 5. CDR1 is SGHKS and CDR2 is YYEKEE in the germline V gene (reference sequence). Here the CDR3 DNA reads TGTGCCAGCAGCTCCTACGGGACTACCTACGAGCAGTACTTC. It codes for CASSSYGTTYEQYF.

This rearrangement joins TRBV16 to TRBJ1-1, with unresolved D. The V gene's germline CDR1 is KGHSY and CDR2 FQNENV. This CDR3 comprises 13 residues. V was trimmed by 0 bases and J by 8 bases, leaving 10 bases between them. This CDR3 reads CASSQSIQTEAFF. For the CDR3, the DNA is TGTGCCAGCAGCCAATCGATCCAGACAGAAGCTTTCTTT.

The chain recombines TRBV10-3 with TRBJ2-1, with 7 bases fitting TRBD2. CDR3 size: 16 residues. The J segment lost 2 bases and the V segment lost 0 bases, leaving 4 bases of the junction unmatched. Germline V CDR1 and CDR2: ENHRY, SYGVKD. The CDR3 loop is CAISESGGFAYNEQFF. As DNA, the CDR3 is TGTGCCATCAGTGAGTCCGGGGGGTTTGCCTACAATGAGCAGTTCTTC.

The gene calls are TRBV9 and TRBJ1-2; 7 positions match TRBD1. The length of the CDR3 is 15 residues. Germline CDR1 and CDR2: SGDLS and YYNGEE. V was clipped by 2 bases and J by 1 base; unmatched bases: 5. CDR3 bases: TGTGCCAGCAGCGTTTCTGACAGGGTTAACTATGGCTACACCTTC. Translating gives CASSVSDRVNYGYTF.

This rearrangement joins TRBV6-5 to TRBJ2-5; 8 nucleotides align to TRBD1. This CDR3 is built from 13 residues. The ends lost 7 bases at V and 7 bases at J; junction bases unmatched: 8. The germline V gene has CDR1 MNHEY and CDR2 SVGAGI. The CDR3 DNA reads TGTGCCAGCACCCAGGACAGGGCGCGGACCCAGTACTTC. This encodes CASTQDRARTQYF.

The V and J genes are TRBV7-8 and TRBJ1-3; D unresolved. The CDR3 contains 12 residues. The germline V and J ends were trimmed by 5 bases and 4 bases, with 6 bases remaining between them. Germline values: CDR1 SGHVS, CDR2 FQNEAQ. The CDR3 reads CASSPRGNTIYF. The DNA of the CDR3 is TGTGCCAGCAGCCCCAGGGGAAACACCATATATTTT. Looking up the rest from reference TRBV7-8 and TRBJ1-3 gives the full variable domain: GAGVSQSPRYKVAKRGQDVALRCDPISGHVSLFWYQQALGQGPEFLTYFQNEAQLDKSGLPSDRFFAERPEGSVSTLKIQRTQQEDSAVYLCASSPRGNTIYFGEGSWLTVV.